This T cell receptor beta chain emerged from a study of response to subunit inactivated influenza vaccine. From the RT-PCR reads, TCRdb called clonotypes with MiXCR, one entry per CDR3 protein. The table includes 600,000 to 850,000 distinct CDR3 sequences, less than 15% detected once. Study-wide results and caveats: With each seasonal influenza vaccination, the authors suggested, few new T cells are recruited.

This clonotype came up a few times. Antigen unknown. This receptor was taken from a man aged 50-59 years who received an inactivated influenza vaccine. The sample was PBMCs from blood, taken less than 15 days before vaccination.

CDR3 sequence: CASSFPGQFPEQYF. The DNA of the CDR3 is TGTGCCAGCAGCTTCCCGGGACAGTTTCCCGAGCAGTACTTC. This chain links TRBV11-2 with TRBJ2-7; TRBD1 matches 7 bases. Germline CDR1 is SGHAT and CDR2 is FQNNGV. The V and J ends lost 3 bases and 6 bases, in that order; junction bases with no gene match: 8. The CDR3 runs 14 residues. The full variable domain, with the rest looked up from reference TRBV11-2 and TRBJ2-7, is EAGVAQSPRYKIIEKRQSVAFWCNPISGHATLYWYQQILGQGPKLLIQFQNNGVVDDSQLPKDRFSAERLKGVDSTLKIQPAKLEDSAVYLCASSFPGQFPEQYFGPGTRLTVT.